This entry lists 5 T cell receptor beta chains sequenced from one sample in a study of T cell responses to AZD1222 COVID-19 vaccine. Repertoires were generated with immunoSEQ multiplex PCR, while TCRdb's copy carries only in-frame clones and drops some. The profile shows about 140,000 clones, roughly 92% of them singletons. The material was peripheral blood, obtained on day 0 of AZD1222 vaccination. These TCRs come from an adult in good health.

This rearrangement joins TRBV5-1 to TRBJ2-7; perhaps TRBD2 as D (6 bases). Trimming stripped 5 bases from V and 6 bases from J, with 15 bases between. The CDR3 is 13 amino acids. From germline, CDR1 is SGHRS and CDR2 YFSETQ. The CDR3, as DNA: TGCGCCAGCAGACTGGCAGGAGGGACCGAGCAGTACTTC. Translating gives CASRLAGGTEQYF.

The count of this clone is one. This chain joins TRBV3-1 (or the pseudogene TRBV3-2) and TRBJ2-2; TRBD1 agrees at 10 bases. Trimming removed 4 bases from V and 3 bases from J; junction bases left unmatched: 2. Germline loops: CDR1 LGHDT, CDR2 YNNKEL (reference sequence). There are 15 residues in the CDR3. CDR3: CASSLGTGDTGELFF. CDR3 bases: TGTGCCAGCAGCCTGGGGACAGGGGACACCGGGGAGCTGTTTTTT.

The chain couples TRBV2 to TRBJ1-5; D remains ambiguous. The CDR3 loop spans 13 amino acids. CDR1 is SNHLY and CDR2 is FYNNEI in the germline V gene. Trimming removed 4 bases at V and 6 bases at J, with 10 bases between. CDR3 sequence reads: CASSVLNGQPQHF. The CDR3, as DNA: TGTGCCAGCAGTGTCCTGAACGGTCAGCCCCAGCATTTT.

The V and J genes are TRBV19 and TRBJ2-1; a weak D match, TRBD2 (6 bases). V was clipped by 0 bases and J by 6 bases, with 15 bases between them. CDR3 length: 16 amino acids. Germline values: CDR1 LNHDA, CDR2 SQIVND (reference sequence). The CDR3 reads CASSIEDGGRINEQFF. CDR3 bases: TGTGCCAGTAGTATAGAGGACGGAGGGAGAATCAATGAGCAGTTCTTC.

On this clone itself: At one of its ends the junction is not consistent with the germline gene, which may arise from a read error. This rearrangement joins TRBV7-9 to TRBJ1-5, with TRBD1 as a possible D gene (5 bases). Germline CDR1 reads SEHNR; CDR2 reads FQNEAQ (reference sequence). The CDR3 runs to 13 residues. The CDR3 reads CASSLGQGQSQHF. DNA of the CDR3: TGTGCCAGCAGCTTAGGGCAGGGTCAGTCCCAGCATTTT.